These T cell receptor beta chains were read from a single sample in a study of shared clonotypes between healthy human individuals. Repertoires were generated with immunoSEQ multiplex PCR, while TCRdb's copy carries only in-frame clones and drops some. The repertoire includes about 2 million clones, about 95% of them detected once, and roughly 1.2% sits in the top ten. The sample consisted of naive CD8+ T cells sorted from blood. These TCRs come from a man aged 18 to 35 in good health. The CDR3 runs from the conserved cysteine through the conserved F or W. Each record gives: clone size, V gene, J gene, D gene, CDR3 DNA, CDR3 protein. The D gene is left open where the match is weak. Part of the rows lack a size; the others show once, few, many or a class for expanded clones.

>.|TRBV10-2|TRBJ1-1|.
TGCGCCAGCAAAATGAACGGCCTTTACACTGAAGCTTTCTTT
CASKMNGLYTEAFF
>once|TRBV2|TRBJ2-1|.
TGTGCCAGCAGTGAAGGGCCCTTGGGCGGGAACCGGGACAATGAGCAGTTCTTC
CASSEGPLGGNRDNEQFF
>.|TRBV4-3|TRBJ2-2|TRBD2
TGCGCCAGCAGCCAAGATGGCCTAGCGGGAGAAGGGCCCGGGGAGCTGTTTTTT
CASSQDGLAGEGPGELFF
>.|TRBV7-2|TRBJ2-7|.
TGTGCCAGCAGCTTAGAGGAGGCGGGATCCTACGAGCAGTACTTC
CASSLEEAGSYEQYF
>.|TRBV27|TRBJ1-2|.
TGTGCCAGCAGCCCCAGCATCCACTATGGCTACACCTTC
CASSPSIHYGYTF
>.|TRBV19|TRBJ1-1|.
TGTGCCAGTGGGTATGGAGGGATGAACACTGAAGCTTTCTTT
CASGYGGMNTEAFF
>.|TRBV10-3|TRBJ2-7|.
TGTGCCATCAGTGTAGGGCAGGGCTTGGACGAGCAGTACTTC
CAISVGQGLDEQYF
>.|TRBV19|TRBJ1-2|.
TGTGCCAGTAGTACCCAGAACTATGGCTACACCTTC
CASSTQNYGYTF
>.|TRBV11-2|TRBJ1-5|TRBD1
TGTGCCAGCAGCCCAGGGACAGGGGGAGAGCCCCAGCATTTT
CASSPGTGGEPQHF
>.|TRBV5-6|TRBJ2-7|.
TGTGCCAGCAGCTTGCGATTTGGGGAGGAGCAGTACTTC
CASSLRFGEEQYF
>.|TRBV2|TRBJ1-2|.
TGTGCCAGCAGCGAAGGGCCAGGGTCGGGTGGCTATGGCTACACCTTC
CASSEGPGSGGYGYTF
>.|TRBV6-5|TRBJ2-2|TRBD2
TGTGCCAGCAGGGAACTAGCGGGAGTGACCGGGGAGCTGTTTTTT
CASRELAGVTGELFF
>.|TRBV4-1|TRBJ1-1|.
TGCGCCAGCAGGTTCGGGGACAAGGTGGATTGG
CASRFGDKVDW
>.|TRBV15|TRBJ1-2|TRBD1
TGTGCCACCAGCAGAGATCTCGGACAGGGAGCCGGCTACACCTTC
CATSRDLGQGAGYTF
>.|TRBV28|TRBJ2-3|TRBD2
TGTGCCAGCACCCTGACTAGCGGGAAAGCCCCAGATACGCAGTATTTT
CASTLTSGKAPDTQYF
>once|TRBV7-9|TRBJ2-1|.
TGTGCCAGCAGCTACGACAACAATGAGCAGTTCTTC
CASSYDNNEQFF
>.|TRBV15|TRBJ2-7|.
TGTGCCACCAGCAGATTACGGGAACCGACTTACGAGCAGTACTTC
CATSRLREPTYEQYF
>once|TRBV9|TRBJ1-2|.
TGTGCCAGCAGCGTAGGGGTGGGCTACACCTTC
CASSVGVGYTF
>.|TRBV27|TRBJ2-1|TRBD1
TGTGCCAGCACCCAAGGACAGGGCATGGACAATGAGCAGTTCTTC
CASTQGQGMDNEQFF
>.|TRBV7-2|TRBJ2-3|TRBD2
TGTGCCAGCAGCTTAGGGGGACTAGCGGGGGCAGATACGCAGTATTTT
CASSLGGLAGADTQYF
>.|TRBV6-1|TRBJ1-5|.
TGTGCCAGCAAGGTCCGGGTTAGGAGCAATCAGCCCCAGCATTTT
CASKVRVRSNQPQHF
>.|TRBV6-5|TRBJ1-1|.
TGTGCCAGCAGCTCGGGGTTGCCGGGAACTGAAGCTTTCTTT
CASSSGLPGTEAFF
>.|TRBV5-6|TRBJ1-2|.
TGTGCCAGCAGCTTGGGTTTTAATGGCTACACCTTC
CASSLGFNGYTF
>few|TRBV29-1|TRBJ1-1|.
TGCAGCGTTGGGTGGGCGAACACTGAAGCTTTCTTT
CSVGWANTEAFF
>.|TRBV30|TRBJ2-7|TRBD2
TGTGCCTGGAGTGAGCCGGGACTAGAGATATTTTCGGGACCCTACGAGCAGTACTTC
CAWSEPGLEIFSGPYEQYF
>once|TRBV2|TRBJ1-4|.
TGTGCCAGCAGCCCTCCCCGGGACGCTAATGAAAAACTGTTTTTT
CASSPPRDANEKLFF
>.|TRBV30|TRBJ1-2|TRBD1
TGTGCCTGGAAGGATGAGGGGGCGAATTTTGACTATGGCTACACCTTC
CAWKDEGANFDYGYTF
>.|TRBV28|TRBJ2-5|.
TGTGCCAGCAGTTTAAGGGGGGCTATCGAGACCCAGTACTTC
CASSLRGAIETQYF
>once|TRBV13|TRBJ1-2|.
TGTGCCAGCAGCGCCCCGGGGGGAGGGAACTATGGCTACACCTTC
CASSAPGGGNYGYTF
>few|TRBV6-5|TRBJ2-7|.
TGTGCCAGCAGTCATGACAGCTACGAGCAGTACTTC
CASSHDSYEQYF
>.|TRBV4-3|TRBJ2-3|TRBD2
TGCGCCAGCAGTCAAGACGGGACTAGCGGGGGCGCGTCGTATTTT
CASSQDGTSGGASYF
>.|TRBV20-1|TRBJ2-1|.
TGCAGTGCTAGTCGGGGCAATGAGCAGTTCTTC
CSASRGNEQFF
>.|TRBV2|TRBJ2-1|.
TGTGCCACCGAAGACGGATACAATGAGCAGTTCTTC
CATEDGYNEQFF
>.|TRBV28|TRBJ1-1|.
TGTGCCAGCAGTTTAATAGGGGGGGACACTGAAGCTTTCTTT
CASSLIGGDTEAFF
>.|TRBV2|TRBJ2-3|.
TGTGCCAGGGGGATACCGGGAGAGTCAGATACGCAGTATTTT
CARGIPGESDTQYF
>.|TRBV9|TRBJ2-7|TRBD2
TGTGCCAGCAGCGTAGGAAGTAGCGGGAGCCACGAGCAGTACTTC
CASSVGSSGSHEQYF
>.|TRBV10-3|TRBJ1-1|.
TGTGCCATGCGATCGGCAGGGAGCATGAACACTGAAGCTTTCTTT
CAMRSAGSMNTEAFF
>.|TRBV28|TRBJ1-3|.
TGTGCCAGCAGTTACGGGTGGGGCTCTGGAAACACCATATATTTT
CASSYGWGSGNTIYF
>many|TRBV27|TRBJ2-4|.
TGTGCCAGCGCACCCGGGGACCGTCTGGACATTCAGTACTTC
CASAPGDRLDIQYF
>.|TRBV5-6|TRBJ1-2|.
TGTGCCAGCAGCTTGGAGCGGAGATCCTATGGCTACACCTTC
CASSLERRSYGYTF
>.|TRBV11-2|TRBJ2-5|TRBD2
TGTGCCAGCAGCTTAGATCCACGTCGCGGACTAGCGGACCAAGAGACCCAGTACTTC
CASSLDPRRGLADQETQYF
>.|TRBV7-9|TRBJ1-1|.
TGTGCCAGCAGCTCGACACGGCAGAACACTGAAGCTTTCTTT
CASSSTRQNTEAFF
>few|TRBV5-6|TRBJ2-7|.
TGTGCCAGCAGCTTGGGGGGTCCCTACGAGCAGTACTTC
CASSLGGPYEQYF
>.|TRBV5-1|TRBJ2-1|TRBD2
TGCGCCAGCAGCTTGAATCTAGCGGGGGTCGTTAATGAGCAGTTCTTC
CASSLNLAGVVNEQFF
>once|TRBV7-9|TRBJ2-3|.
TGTGCCAGCAGCTTAGGAGGGATGGGGACAGATACGCAGTATTTT
CASSLGGMGTDTQYF
>.|TRBV5-4|TRBJ2-3|TRBD2
TGTGCCAGCAGCCAACGACTAGCGGGAGGGCCCTATACGCAGTATTTT
CASSQRLAGGPYTQYF
>.|TRBV29-1|TRBJ2-1|TRBD2
TGCAGCGTCGCGGGACTAGCGGAGGGGGCCTCCTACAATGAGCAGTTCTTC
CSVAGLAEGASYNEQFF
>.|TRBV2|TRBJ2-7|TRBD2
TGTGCCAGCAGTACAGGACTAGCGCGGAACTACGAGCAGTACTTC
CASSTGLARNYEQYF
>.|TRBV2|TRBJ1-1|TRBD1
TGTGCCAGCAGTGAGACAGGGAGTACTGAAGCTTTCTTT
CASSETGSTEAFF
>.|TRBV21-1|TRBJ1-3|.
TGTGCCAGCAGCAAAGAAAAGGGCTATGGAAACACCATATATTTT
CASSKEKGYGNTIYF
>.|TRBV7-2|TRBJ2-7|.
TGTGCCAGCAGCTTAGGTGGGCATACCCGTTCCTACGAGCAGTACTTC
CASSLGGHTRSYEQYF
>once|TRBV6-1|TRBJ2-7|TRBD2
TGTGCCAGCAGTGAAGGGGGGGGGAGCTCCTACGAGCAGTACTTC
CASSEGGGSSYEQYF
>.|TRBV7-9|TRBJ1-4|.
TGTGCCTCAGGGATCGGTGAAAAACTGTTTTTT
CASGIGEKLFF
>.|TRBV19|TRBJ2-7|.
TGTGCCAGTTTTACGACAGTTTCCTACGAGCAGTACTTC
CASFTTVSYEQYF
>.|TRBV12-5|TRBJ2-7|.
TGTGCTAGTGGTTTGGAGGGGCGGGCCTCCTACGAGCAGTACTTC
CASGLEGRASYEQYF
>.|TRBV7-9|TRBJ2-1|TRBD2
TGTGCCAGCAGCTTAGTATCACTAGCGGGAAATGAGCAGTTCTTC
CASSLVSLAGNEQFF
>.|TRBV4-3|TRBJ2-1|.
TGCGCCAGCAGCCAAGAACTTGCTAGCCCTATCAACAATGAGCAGTTCTTC
CASSQELASPINNEQFF